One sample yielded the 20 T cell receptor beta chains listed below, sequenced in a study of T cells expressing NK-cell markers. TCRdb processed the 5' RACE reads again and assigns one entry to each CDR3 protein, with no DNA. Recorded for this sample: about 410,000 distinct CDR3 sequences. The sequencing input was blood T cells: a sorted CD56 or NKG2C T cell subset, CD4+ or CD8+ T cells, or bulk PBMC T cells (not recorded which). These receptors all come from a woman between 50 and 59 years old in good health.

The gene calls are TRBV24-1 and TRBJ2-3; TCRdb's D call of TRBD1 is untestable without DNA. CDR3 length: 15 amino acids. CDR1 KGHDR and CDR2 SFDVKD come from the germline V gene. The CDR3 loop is CATRAQGAMTDTQYF.

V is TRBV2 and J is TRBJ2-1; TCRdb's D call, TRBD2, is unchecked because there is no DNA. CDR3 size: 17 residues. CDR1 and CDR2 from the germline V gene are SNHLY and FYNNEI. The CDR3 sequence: CASSERARLAGSNEQFF.

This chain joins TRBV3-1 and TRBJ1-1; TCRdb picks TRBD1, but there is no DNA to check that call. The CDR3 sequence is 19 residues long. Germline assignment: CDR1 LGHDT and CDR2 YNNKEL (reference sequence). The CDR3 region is CASSQDWRDRGWGNTEAFF.

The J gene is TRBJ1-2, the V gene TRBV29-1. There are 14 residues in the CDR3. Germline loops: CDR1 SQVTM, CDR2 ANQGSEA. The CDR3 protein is CSVAGAIKSYGYTF.

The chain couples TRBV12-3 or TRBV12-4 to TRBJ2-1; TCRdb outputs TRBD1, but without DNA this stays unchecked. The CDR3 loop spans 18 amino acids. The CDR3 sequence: CASSPRGIGALNYNEQFF.

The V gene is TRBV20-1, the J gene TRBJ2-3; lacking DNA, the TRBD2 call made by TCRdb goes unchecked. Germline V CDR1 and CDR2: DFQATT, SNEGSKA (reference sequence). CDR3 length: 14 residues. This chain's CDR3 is CSAPSGGRPDTQYF.

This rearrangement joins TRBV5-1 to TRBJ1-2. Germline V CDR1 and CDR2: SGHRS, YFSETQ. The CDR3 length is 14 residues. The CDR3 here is CASSTGPTAYGYTF.

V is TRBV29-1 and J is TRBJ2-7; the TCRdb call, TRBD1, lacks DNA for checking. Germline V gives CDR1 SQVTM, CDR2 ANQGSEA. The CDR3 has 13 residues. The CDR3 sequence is CSTSTQGSYEQYF.

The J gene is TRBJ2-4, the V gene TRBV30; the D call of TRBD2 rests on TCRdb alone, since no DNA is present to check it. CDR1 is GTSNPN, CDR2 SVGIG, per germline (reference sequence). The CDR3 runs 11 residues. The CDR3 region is CAWDYKNIQYF. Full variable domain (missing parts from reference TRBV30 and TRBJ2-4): SQTIHQWPATLVQPVGSPLSLECTVEGTSNPNLYWYRQAAGRGLQLLFYSVGIGQISSEVPQNLSASRPQDRQFILSSKKLLLSDSGFYLCAWDYKNIQYFGAGTRLSVL.

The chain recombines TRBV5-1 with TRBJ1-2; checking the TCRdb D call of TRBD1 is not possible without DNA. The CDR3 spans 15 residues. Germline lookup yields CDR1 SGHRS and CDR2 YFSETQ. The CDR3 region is CASSLPGQGMGGYTF.

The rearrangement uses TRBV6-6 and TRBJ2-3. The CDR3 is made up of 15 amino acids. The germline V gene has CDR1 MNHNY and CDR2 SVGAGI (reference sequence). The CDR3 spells CASSYSNTISDTQYF.

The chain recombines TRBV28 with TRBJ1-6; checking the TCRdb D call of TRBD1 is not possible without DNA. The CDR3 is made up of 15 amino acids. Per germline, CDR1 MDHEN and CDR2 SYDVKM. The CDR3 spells CASSLTRDRNSPLHF.

This chain's CDR3 is CASSLRGFDSEAFF. J is TRBJ1-1 and V is TRBV12-3 or TRBV12-4; no DNA is available, so the TRBD1 call from TCRdb remains unchecked. This CDR3 is built from 14 residues.

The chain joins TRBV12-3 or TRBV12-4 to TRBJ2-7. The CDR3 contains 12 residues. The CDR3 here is CASSLGRDEQYF.

CDR3: CASSVRGFNQPQHF. The chain joins TRBV7-2 to TRBJ1-5; as DNA is missing, the TRBD1 call by TCRdb cannot be tested. There are 14 residues in the CDR3. CDR1 and CDR2 from the germline V gene are SGHTA and FQGNSA.

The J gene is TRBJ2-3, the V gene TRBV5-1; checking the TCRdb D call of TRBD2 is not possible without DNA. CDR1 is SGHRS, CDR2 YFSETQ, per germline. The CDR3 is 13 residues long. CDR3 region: CASSAEGVDTQYF. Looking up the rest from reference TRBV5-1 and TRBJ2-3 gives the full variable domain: KAGVTQTPRYLIKTRGQQVTLSCSPISGHRSVSWYQQTPGQGLQFLFEYFSETQRNKGNFPGRFSGRQFSNSRSEMNVSTLELGDSALYLCASSAEGVDTQYFGPGTRLTVL.

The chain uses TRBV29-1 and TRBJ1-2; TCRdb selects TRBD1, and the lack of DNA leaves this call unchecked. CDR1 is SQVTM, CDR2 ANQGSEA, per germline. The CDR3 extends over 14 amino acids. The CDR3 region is CSVGGTGERYGYTF.

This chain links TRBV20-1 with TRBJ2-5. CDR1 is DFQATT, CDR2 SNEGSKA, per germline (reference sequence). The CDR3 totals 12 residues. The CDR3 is CSAPVGLGFQYF.

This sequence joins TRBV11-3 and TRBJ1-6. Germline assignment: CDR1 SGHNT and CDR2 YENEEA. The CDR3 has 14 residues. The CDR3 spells CASRSNSYNSPLHF.

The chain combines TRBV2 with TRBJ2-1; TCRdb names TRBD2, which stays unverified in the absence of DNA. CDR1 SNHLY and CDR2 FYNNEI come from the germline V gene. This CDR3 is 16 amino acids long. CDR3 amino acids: CASSGGAGEVYNEQFF.